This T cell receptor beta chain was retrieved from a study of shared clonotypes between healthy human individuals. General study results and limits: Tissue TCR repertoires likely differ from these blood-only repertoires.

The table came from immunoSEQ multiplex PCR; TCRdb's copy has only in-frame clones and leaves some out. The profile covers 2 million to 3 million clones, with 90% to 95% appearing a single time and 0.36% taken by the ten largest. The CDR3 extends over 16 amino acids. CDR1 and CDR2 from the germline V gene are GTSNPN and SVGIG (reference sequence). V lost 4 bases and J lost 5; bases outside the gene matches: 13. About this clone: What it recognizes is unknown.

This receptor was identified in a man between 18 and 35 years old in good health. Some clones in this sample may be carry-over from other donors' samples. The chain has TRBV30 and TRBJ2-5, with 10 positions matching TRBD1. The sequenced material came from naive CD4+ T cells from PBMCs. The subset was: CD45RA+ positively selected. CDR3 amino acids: CAWMRYETGGAETQYF. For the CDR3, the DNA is TGTGCCTGGATGAGATACGAGACAGGGGGCGCCGAGACCCAGTACTTC.